These 22 T cell receptor beta chains originate from one sample sequenced in a study of blood T cells in healthy people across ages. Using a J-beta primer mix together with a sample-barcoded 5' primer, a second PCR was run for about 6 to 11 cycles. TCRdb passed the 5' RACE reads through MiXCR, listing each CDR3 protein once. The profile covers around 820,000 distinct CDR3 sequences, with roughly 25% appearing a single time and around 3.6% taken by the ten largest. This sample was also put to use in a study of T cells of mothers and their children.

Input material: blood. The receptors shown here come from a boy younger than 18 in good health.

The chain links TRBV28 to TRBJ2-3; 8 nucleotides line up with TRBD1. Germline V gene sequence: CDR1 MDHEN, CDR2 SYDVKM. V lost 5 bases, J lost 3 bases, and 4 bases stayed unmatched. The CDR3 covers 14 residues. The DNA for the CDR3 is TGTGCCAGCAGTACGGACAGGGCTACAGATACGCAGTATTTT. It codes for CASSTDRATDTQYF. Looking up the rest from reference TRBV28 and TRBJ2-3 gives the full variable domain: DVKVTQSSRYLVKRTGEKVFLECVQDMDHENMFWYRQDPGLGLRLIYFSYDVKMKEKGDIPEGYSVSREKKERFSLILESASTNQTSMYLCASSTDRATDTQYFGPGTRLTVL.

The sample holds a few counts of this clonotype. V usage is TRBV20-1 and J usage is TRBJ2-5, with TRBD2 as a possible D gene (5 bases). Looked up from germline, CDR1 is DFQATT and CDR2 is SNEGSKA (reference sequence). V lost 6 bases, J lost 5 bases, and 22 bases lay in between. The CDR3 spans 15 residues. CDR3 DNA: TGCAGTGCCCGCCGCCCCCCTAGCTTTGGCGAGACCCAGTACTTC. Translated, it gives CSARRPPSFGETQYF.

This clonotype is a singleton in its sample. The CDR3 loop is CASSQGHIGGGSPLHF. The CDR3 DNA sequence: TGTGCCAGCAGCCAAGGCCATATCGGGGGAGGTTCACCCCTCCACTTT. The chain combines TRBV14 with TRBJ1-6, with D perhaps matching TRBD1 (5 bases). This CDR3 region has 16 residues. Between the trimmed V and J ends, which lost 1 base and 9 bases, there was a span of 16 bases. In germline, CDR1 is SGHDN, CDR2 FVKESK.

The chain has TRBV28 and TRBJ2-2; TRBD1 might be the D (6 bases). Trimming left V 7 bases short and J 8 bases short, with 17 bases between. The V gene's germline CDR1 is MDHEN and CDR2 SYDVKM. There are 14 residues in the CDR3. CDR3 in DNA: TGTGCCAGCATTCGATCGGGACAATCAGGGGAGCTGTTTTTT. Protein: CASIRSGQSGELFF.

This clonotype has only a few counts. This rearrangement joins TRBV27 to TRBJ2-7; D is unclear. Per the germline V gene, CDR1 is MNHEY and CDR2 is SMNVEV (reference sequence). The CDR3 is 15 residues long. Deletions cut 3 bases from V and 0 bases from J, with 12 bases between. The CDR3 DNA is TGTGCCAGCAGTTTGGGCAATTTCGGCTCCTACGAGCAGTACTTC. Its protein is CASSLGNFGSYEQYF.

This clonotype was found a few times. The gene calls are TRBV29-1 and TRBJ1-1; 9 positions agree with TRBD1. CDR1 is SQVTM, CDR2 ANQGSEA, per germline. The V and J ends lost 6 bases and 1 base, in that order; junction bases with no gene match: 3. The CDR3 extends over 13 amino acids. This CDR3 is CSVGQGSNTEAFF. The CDR3 region has the DNA TGCAGCGTCGGACAGGGGTCGAACACTGAAGCTTTCTTT.

V usage is TRBV2 and J usage is TRBJ2-1; a weak D match, TRBD2 (5 bases). The V end lost 3 bases, the J end lost 8 bases, and 20 bases lay between the germline ends. The CDR3 runs to 16 residues. Germline assignment: CDR1 SNHLY and CDR2 FYNNEI. The CDR3 sequence is CASSDTEGRVRDEQFF. The CDR3 DNA is TGTGCCAGCAGTGATACTGAAGGGCGGGTTAGGGATGAGCAGTTCTTC.

This clonotype occurred a few times. The chain couples TRBV7-2 to TRBJ2-5; no reliable D call. The CDR3 totals 15 residues. Germline loops: CDR1 SGHTA, CDR2 FQGNSA. The ends were cut back, 6 bases at V and 5 bases at J, with 19 bases in the middle. This CDR3 is CASSPFDGVGETQYF. CDR3 nucleotide sequence: TGTGCCAGCAGTCCATTCGACGGAGTTGGGGAGACCCAGTACTTC.

V gene TRBV20-1 combines with J gene TRBJ2-4; perhaps TRBD2 as D (6 bases). Germline V gene lookup returns CDR1 DFQATT and CDR2 SNEGSKA (reference sequence). With 1 base removed from V and 0 bases from J, the gap between germline ends came to 10 bases. The CDR3 has 15 amino acids. The chain's CDR3 is CSARVTGEAKNIQYF. DNA for the CDR3: TGCAGTGCTAGAGTAACGGGGGAAGCCAAAAACATTCAGTACTTC.

J is TRBJ2-1 and V is TRBV7-3; 7 bases line up with TRBD1. With 5 bases clipped from V and 0 bases from J, the junction kept 10 bases outside the gene matches. This CDR3 spans 17 amino acids. Germline V gene lookup returns CDR1 SGHTA and CDR2 FQGTGA. This CDR3 is CASSPTQGSSSYNEQFF. The CDR3 DNA is TGTGCCAGCAGCCCGACACAGGGGTCGAGCTCCTACAATGAGCAGTTCTTC.

This clonotype was counted a few times. The chain joins TRBV12-3 or TRBV12-4 to TRBJ2-4, with 7 bases that match TRBD1. CDR3 length: 13 residues. Losses at the gene ends were 8 bases for V and 6 bases for J; bases not matched to a gene: 7. CDR3 sequence: CASRMDRTNIQYF. For the CDR3, the DNA is TGTGCCAGCCGAATGGACAGGACAAACATTCAGTACTTC.

This rearrangement joins TRBV20-1 to TRBJ2-2; maybe TRBD2 (6 bases). The CDR3 is 14 residues long. Trimming cost V 2 bases and J 4 bases, with 11 bases left between them. The germline V gene encodes CDR1 DFQATT and CDR2 SNEGSKA (reference sequence). The CDR3 loop reads CSARSAGFTGELFF. DNA for the CDR3: TGCAGTGCTAGATCGGCGGGATTCACCGGGGAGCTGTTTTTT.

The sample holds a few counts of this clonotype. The chain carries TRBV6-5 and TRBJ2-5; 10 nucleotides align to TRBD2. After removal of 4 bases from V and 5 bases from J, the junction contained 13 bases not matched to a gene. CDR1 is MNHEY and CDR2 is SVGAGI in the germline V gene. The CDR3 covers 17 residues. This CDR3 reads CASSWRSSGRAGETQYF. In DNA form, the CDR3 reads TGTGCCAGCAGTTGGCGATCAAGCGGGAGGGCCGGGGAGACCCAGTACTTC.

J is TRBJ2-5 and V is TRBV7-2; no firm D call. CDR3 size: 15 residues. Germline lookup yields CDR1 SGHTA and CDR2 FQGNSA. Between the trimmed V and J ends, which lost 3 bases and 0 bases, there was a span of 11 bases. The CDR3 coding sequence is TGTGCCAGCAGCTTTGGACCGCCGTACCAAGAGACCCAGTACTTC. It codes for CASSFGPPYQETQYF.

This clonotype occurred many times. This chain joins TRBV6-1 and TRBJ2-2; the D gene could be TRBD1 or TRBD2 (5 bases each). This CDR3 is built from 18 residues. Germline V gives CDR1 MNHNS, CDR2 SASEGT. V was clipped by 3 bases and J by 2 bases, with 19 bases between them. CDR3: CASSDRHLRGLNTGELFF. The CDR3 nucleotides read TGTGCCAGCAGTGATCGACATCTTCGGGGCCTTAACACCGGGGAGCTGTTTTTT.

This clonotype was seen a handful of times. The chain carries TRBV12-3 or TRBV12-4 and TRBJ1-5, with TRBD1 as a possible D gene (6 bases). The CDR3 is 15 residues long. Trimming took off 6 bases at V and 2 bases at J, with 14 bases between the two ends. The CDR3 region is CASSQYRVGNQPQHF. The DNA for the CDR3 is TGTGCCAGCAGCCAATACAGGGTTGGCAATCAGCCCCAGCATTTT.

This clonotype was found many times. V usage is TRBV3-1 and J usage is TRBJ2-5; D not certain. The CDR3 runs 10 residues. With 0 bases removed from V and 7 bases from J, the gap between germline ends came to 0 bases. CDR1 and CDR2 from the germline V gene are LGHDT and YNNKEL (reference sequence). The CDR3 DNA reads TGTGCCAGCAGCCAAGAGACCCAGTACTTC. Translated: CASSQETQYF.

V and J are TRBV12-3 or TRBV12-4 and TRBJ2-5; no reliable D call. TRBJ2-1 matches the DNA end more closely, so the J call is doubtful. This CDR3 is built from 13 residues. The CDR3 bases are TGTGCCAGCAGTTTATTCGACTACAATGAGCAGTTCTTC. Encoded protein: CASSLFDYNEQFF.

This clonotype appeared many times. The chain links TRBV7-2 to TRBJ2-7; 13 bases agree with TRBD2. Germline V lookup: CDR1 SGHTA, CDR2 FQGNSA. This CDR3 comprises 15 residues. V dropped 5 bases and J dropped 3; count of bases not matched to a gene: 4. The CDR3 loop reads CASSPGLAGDYEQYF. The CDR3 nucleotides are TGTGCCAGCAGCCCAGGACTAGCGGGAGACTACGAGCAGTACTTC.

The CDR3 nucleotides are TGTGCCATCAGTGAGACCCAGACAAACAAAAACATTCAGTACTTC. Encoded protein: CAISETQTNKNIQYF. The chain uses TRBV10-3 and TRBJ2-4; D is undetermined. The CDR3 is made up of 15 amino acids. Germline values: CDR1 ENHRY, CDR2 SYGVKD. Trimming shortened V by 2 bases and J by 3 bases, and 11 bases separated the two germline ends.

V usage is TRBV29-1 and J usage is TRBJ2-3; no definite D call. The CDR3 sequence is 13 residues long. Trimming removed 6 bases from V and 4 bases from J, with 14 bases in between. Germline V gene lookup returns CDR1 SQVTM and CDR2 ANQGSEA. The CDR3 protein is CSVGRLEADTQYF. Here the CDR3 DNA reads TGCAGCGTCGGTCGACTTGAGGCAGATACGCAGTATTTT.

This clonotype came up a few times. The V gene is TRBV5-1, the J gene TRBJ1-6; the D is unclear. There are 16 residues in the CDR3. Germline V CDR1 and CDR2: SGHRS, YFSETQ. V lost 0 bases and J lost 0, with 7 bases in between. The CDR3 protein is CASSLEPDSYNSPLHF. The CDR3 nucleotides read TGCGCCAGCAGCTTGGAGCCAGACTCCTATAATTCACCCCTCCACTTT.